A single count supports the clone carrying this T cell receptor beta chain. Noted treatment: 15 to 20 received Ad26.COV2.S at low or high dose, single or two shots; roughly five received placebo; per-sample allocation not given. Collection of samples fell on day 63 after the first vaccine or placebo injection. This sample stems from a study of Ad26.COV2.S vaccination and SARS-CoV-2 variants. The table came from immunoSEQ multiplex PCR; TCRdb's copy has only in-frame clones and leaves some out. The sample carries 350,000 to 450,000 clones, about 91% recorded once. In germline, CDR1 is LNHDA, CDR2 SQIVND (reference sequence). The CDR3 runs 14 residues. The junction had 4 bases not matched to a gene; V was cut back by 4 bases and J by 8 bases.

This receptor was obtained from a person between 18 and 59 years old who received the Ad26.COV2.S COVID-19 vaccine or a placebo. The starting material was peripheral blood, obtained in a trial of Ad26.COV2.S vaccine versus placebo. This sequence joins TRBV19 and TRBJ1-4, with TRBD1 identical over 10 bases. For the CDR3, the DNA is TGTGCCAGTAGTAGGGTGACAGGGGGCGAAAAACTGTTTTTT. Residues: CASSRVTGGEKLFF.